These T cell receptor beta chains were read from a single sample in a study of blood T cell repertoires in COVID-19. Repertoires were generated with immunoSEQ multiplex PCR, while TCRdb's copy carries only in-frame clones and drops some. The sample has about 15,000 clones; around 85% are singletons. Sequencing input: peripheral blood. The source is a man between 65 and 85 years old in a cohort sampled during active COVID-19. CDR3s leave out the opening cysteine and the closing phenylalanine or tryptophan.

j_gene	v_gene	CDR3aa
TRBJ2-7	TRBV12-3/TRBV12-4	ASTVASGGQQY
TRBJ2-7	TRBV3-1/TRBV3-2	ASSQGQGRGTYEQY
TRBJ2-3	TRBV3-1/TRBV3-2	ASSQDLLAGGPGEDTQY
TRBJ2-7	TRBV15	ATSRRDRGRHEQY
TRBJ1-2	TRBV6-1	ASSEQGARGYT
TRBJ1-4	TRBV28	ASSTTDSPYNEKLF
TRBJ2-1	TRBV5-1	ASSLEGVEQF
TRBJ1-4	TRBV10-3	AISREDRSESNEKLF
TRBJ1-3	TRBV29-1	SVEQGVRGNTIY
TRBJ2-1	TRBV5-4	ASSIRDRGYNEQF
TRBJ1-5	TRBV6-5	ASLPRGGDQPQH
TRBJ1-2	TRBV24-1	ATSDLTFSYGYT
TRBJ2-7	TRBV5-1	ASRIAGDSYEQY
TRBJ2-1	TRBV5-1	ASSPLAGVANEQF
TRBJ2-5	TRBV25-1	ASSESQETQY
TRBJ2-3	TRBV6-5	ASSWTSFQADTQY
TRBJ1-2	TRBV6-5	ASRTGFYSNYGYT
TRBJ2-2	TRBV5-1	ASRYDTDTGELF
TRBJ2-1	TRBV4-2	ASSYGQGAIEQF
TRBJ1-2	TRBV12-3/TRBV12-4	ASSFTARYGYT
TRBJ2-5	TRBV5-1	ASSSTRTSGREETQY
TRBJ1-1	TRBV28	ASSSNHRGLNTEAF
TRBJ2-1	TRBV28	ASSSGTSGFQGTHNEQF
TRBJ1-2	TRBV6-1	ASSEGAEYYGYT
TRBJ2-6	TRBV3-1/TRBV3-2	ASSQAGASGANVLT
TRBJ2-4	TRBV7-8	ASSLEITGVNIQY
TRBJ1-1	TRBV28	ASSSEHEAKTEAF
TRBJ1-1	TRBV24-1	ATRPGALNTEAF
TRBJ2-3	TRBV7-2	ASSWPGSYTQY
TRBJ1-1	TRBV18	ASSPSFLALNTEAF
TRBJ2-1	TRBV10-3	AISESVSGSYNEQF
TRBJ2-7	TRBV19	ASSFGQGYEQY
TRBJ1-1	TRBV28	ASSVLGSEAF
TRBJ1-5	TRBV7-8	ASSLVGQGAFGSNQPQH
TRBJ2-1	TRBV2	ASIKIPRNEQF
TRBJ1-4	TRBV7-9	ASSFKQGASGEKLF
TRBJ1-5	TRBV2	ASNAGMDQPQH
TRBJ2-3	TRBV7-9	ASKTDRGLGDTQY
TRBJ1-5	TRBV6-2/TRBV6-3	ASSFRQSRQPQH
TRBJ2-5	TRBV7-2	ASSPGLQETQY
TRBJ2-7	TRBV5-6	ASSLMRGADEQY
TRBJ2-1	TRBV5-1	ASSKVGGYGNEQF
TRBJ1-5	TRBV6-5	ASSSDRAGNQPQH
TRBJ2-2	TRBV6-5	ASSSLATGELF
TRBJ2-3	TRBV30	ACMTAAQDTQY
TRBJ2-2	TRBV19	ASSGTNTGELF
TRBJ2-7	TRBV9	ASSVEASGREQY
TRBJ1-6	TRBV28	ASSHSPYRDNSPLH
TRBJ2-7	TRBV6-1	ASSEALAGRAYEQY
TRBJ2-7	TRBV6-1	ASSQAGGISYEQY
TRBJ2-2	TRBV11-3	ASSGTGGDTGELF
TRBJ2-1	TRBV5-4	ASSRGGTSGPYNEQF
TRBJ2-7	TRBV7-3	ASSPSGLAGAYEQY
TRBJ2-2	TRBV7-9	ASSLTSGRGNTGELF
TRBJ2-2	TRBV28	ASSSDRDTAGELF
TRBJ2-1	TRBV11-2	ASSSFNEQF
TRBJ2-7	TRBV28	ASSLLAGPYEQY
TRBJ2-3	TRBV6-1	ASSETTISTDTQY
TRBJ2-5	TRBV5-1	ASSLAGTSGKETQY